Listed below are T cell receptor beta chains from one sample, sequenced in a study of early T cells in non-severe SARS-CoV-2 infection. TCRdb independently ran MiXCR on the 5' RACE reads; one entry per CDR3 protein. This repertoire shows about 46,000 distinct CDR3 sequences, around 10% found once; its top ten account for roughly 5.5%. The sample consisted of whole blood, taken at baseline. The receptors derive from an adult who was a healthcare worker with PCR-confirmed SARS-CoV-2 infection or an uninfected control (not recorded which). Both conserved end residues are part of each CDR3. The D gene is left open where the match is weak. Clone sizes are given selectively: once, few, many, or a class where the clone is expanded.

clone size | D gene | J gene | V gene | CDR3 length | CDR3 DNA | CDR3 protein
many | TRBD2 | TRBJ2-5 | TRBV7-2 | 16 | TGTGCCAGCAGCGTCCGACAGCGGGGGGTGAAAGAGACCCAGTACTTC | CASSVRQRGVKETQYF
- | TRBD1 | TRBJ2-5 | TRBV10-3 | 14 | TGTGCCATCAGCTGGGACAGGGTGAGCGAGACCCAGTACTTC | CAISWDRVSETQYF
few | - | TRBJ1-6 | TRBV30 | 17 | TGTGCCTGGAGTGGCGGACTGACGAGCTCCTATAATTCACCCCTCCACTTT | CAWSGGLTSSYNSPLHF
few | TRBD1 | TRBJ1-3 | TRBV7-8 | 15 | TGTGCCAGCAGCTTCGACAGGGGGTCTGGAAACACCATATATTTT | CASSFDRGSGNTIYF
- | - | TRBJ2-1 | TRBV14 | 15 | TGTGCCAGCAGCCAAGTGGGGCCAGTCTACAATGAGCAGTTCTTC | CASSQVGPVYNEQFF
few | - | TRBJ2-2 | TRBV6-2/TRBV6-3 | 14 | TGTGCCAGCAGTTATCAGGGGAGCACCGGGGAGCTGTTTTTT | CASSYQGSTGELFF
- | - | TRBJ2-3 | TRBV5-1 | 13 | TGCGCCAGCAGCTTAGTATCAACAGATACGCAGTATTTT | CASSLVSTDTQYF
- | - | TRBJ1-2 | TRBV29-1 | 11 | TGCAGCGTTACCATTAACTATGGCTACACCTTC | CSVTINYGYTF
many | - | TRBJ2-3 | TRBV7-2 | 15 | TGTGCCAGCAGCTTAGAGGGGAAAGGCACAGATACGCAGTATTTT | CASSLEGKGTDTQYF
few | - | TRBJ2-3 | TRBV24-1 | 12 | TGTGCCACCAGTGATGAACTAGATACGCAGTATTTT | CATSDELDTQYF
many | TRBD1 | TRBJ2-3 | TRBV15 | 16 | TGTGCCACCAGCCGAACCGGGACAGGCCTAGCAGATACGCAGTATTTT | CATSRTGTGLADTQYF
many | - | TRBJ2-5 | TRBV5-6 | 16 | TGTGCCAGCAGCTCCAAAATGACAAACGGACAAGAGACCCAGTACTTC | CASSSKMTNGQETQYF
- | TRBD2 | TRBJ2-7 | TRBV11-2 | 15 | TGTGCCAGCAGCTTCTCGCGGGGGGCCTCCTACGAGCAGTACTTC | CASSFSRGASYEQYF
many | - | TRBJ1-1 | TRBV3-1 | 13 | TGTGCCAGCAGCCAAGCAGAGAACACTGAAGTTTTCTTT | CASSQAENTEVFF
- | TRBD1 | TRBJ2-3 | TRBV5-1 | 15 | TGCGCCAGTGGAGCCGGACAGGTCTTCACAGATACGCAGTATTTT | CASGAGQVFTDTQYF
- | - | TRBJ2-2 | TRBV7-6 | 15 | TGTGCCAGCAGCTTAGCGGCGCTACCCACCGGGGAGCTGTTTTTT | CASSLAALPTGELFF
- | TRBD2 | TRBJ2-7 | TRBV7-9 | 18 | TGTGCCAGCAGCTTAGCTCCGGGACTAGCGGGAGGGCCTGATGAGCAGTACTTC | CASSLAPGLAGGPDEQYF
few | - | TRBJ2-7 | TRBV21-1 | 14 | TGTGCCAGCAGCACGGCGACTAGCGGTTTCGAGCAGTACTTC | CASSTATSGFEQYF
- | TRBD1 | TRBJ2-3 | TRBV12-3/TRBV12-4 | 17 | TGTGCCAGCAGCAGCATCCTCGGGACAGAGGCAGGAGATACGCAGTATTTT | CASSSILGTEAGDTQYF
few | TRBD2 | TRBJ2-2 | TRBV15 | 15 | TGTGCCACCAGCAGGAAGCGGGAGGGCCCCGGGGAGCTGTTTTTT | CATSRKREGPGELFF
many | - | TRBJ2-3 | TRBV24-1 | 15 | TGTGCCACCAGGAACCGGGACACTAGCACAGATACGCAGTATTTT | CATRNRDTSTDTQYF
- | - | TRBJ1-6 | TRBV18 | 13 | TGTGCCAGCTCACCAGGGAATAATTCACCCCTCCACTTT | CASSPGNNSPLHF
- | - | TRBJ1-2 | TRBV7-9 | 13 | TGTGCCAGCAGCGACGGACAGAGACATGGCTACACCTTC | CASSDGQRHGYTF
few | - | TRBJ2-3 | TRBV7-9 | 15 | TGTGCCAGCAGACCTCTACAGGGAAAGATAGATACGCAGTATTTT | CASRPLQGKIDTQYF
many | - | TRBJ2-1 | TRBV5-4 | 11 | TGTGCCAGCATTGGTGGGAATGAGCAGTTCTTC | CASIGGNEQFF
- | TRBD1 | TRBJ2-1 | TRBV19 | 15 | TGTGCCAGTAGTCACGACAGGGACTCCTACAATGAGCAGTTCTTC | CASSHDRDSYNEQFF
- | TRBD2 | TRBJ2-1 | TRBV6-4 | 14 | TGTGCCAGCAGTGATGCGGGAGGTAGCGATGAGCAGTTCTTC | CASSDAGGSDEQFF
few | TRBD1 | TRBJ1-3 | TRBV10-3 | 16 | TGTGCCATCAGTGAGAGGGGACAGACTGTTGAAAACACCATATATTTT | CAISERGQTVENTIYF
few | TRBD2 | TRBJ2-7 | TRBV30 | 13 | TGTGCCTGGAAGAGCGGGAAAACCTACGAGCAGTACTTC | CAWKSGKTYEQYF
many | TRBD2 | TRBJ2-7 | TRBV5-1 | 16 | TGCGCCAGCAGCTTGGGGCTAGCGGGGGCCCCCTACGAGCAGTACTTC | CASSLGLAGAPYEQYF
- | - | TRBJ2-3 | TRBV29-1 | 14 | TGCAGCGTTGCGAGGGCGGGGTTCGCAGATACGCAGTATTTT | CSVARAGFADTQYF
few | - | TRBJ2-1 | TRBV10-3 | 15 | TGTGCCATCAGTGACGGGTTACGCTCCTACAATGAGCAGTTCTTC | CAISDGLRSYNEQFF
- | TRBD2 | TRBJ2-7 | TRBV6-2/TRBV6-3 | 14 | TGTGCCAGCAGACCCGCGGGGGGGCGGTACGAGCAGTACTTC | CASRPAGGRYEQYF
- | - | TRBJ2-1 | TRBV11-2 | 13 | TGTGCCAGCAGCCTCGACGAAAACAATGAGCAGTTCTTC | CASSLDENNEQFF
few | TRBD2 | TRBJ2-1 | TRBV11-2 | 17 | TGTGCCAGCACCCGAAACCGGAACCCCCGTGGGGGGGATGAGCAGTTCTTC | CASTRNRNPRGGDEQFF
many | - | TRBJ2-1 | TRBV27 | 13 | TGTGCCAGCACTCCCCCTGAAAGCAATGAGCAGTTCTTC | CASTPPESNEQFF
medium-sized | - | TRBJ1-1 | TRBV27 | 15 | TGTGCCAGCAGTTTTACTAACAGGGCGGACACTGAAGCTTTCTTT | CASSFTNRADTEAFF
few | TRBD2 | TRBJ2-1 | TRBV6-2/TRBV6-3 | 16 | TGTGCCAGCAGTTCACTAGCGGGGGGGAAGTACAATGAGCAGTTCTTC | CASSSLAGGKYNEQFF
many | TRBD2 | TRBJ2-7 | TRBV20-1 | 17 | TGCAGTGCTAGACAATCGGGACTAGCGGGAAACATCTACGAGCAGTACTTC | CSARQSGLAGNIYEQYF
many | - | TRBJ1-1 | TRBV7-9 | 14 | TGTGCCAGCAGCGGAGGAGCGGGGGGCACTGAAGCTTTCTTT | CASSGGAGGTEAFF
- | - | TRBJ2-1 | TRBV14 | 14 | TGTGCCAGCAAATCGCGGGGTCCCTACAATGAGCAGTTCTTC | CASKSRGPYNEQFF
many | - | TRBJ1-2 | TRBV11-2 | 12 | TGTGCCAGCAGCGAGACAGACTATGGCTACACCTTC | CASSETDYGYTF
- | TRBD2 | TRBJ2-1 | TRBV6-5 | 16 | TGTGCCAGCAGTTACCGGGGTAGCGGGTCCTACAATGAGCAGTTCTTC | CASSYRGSGSYNEQFF
few | - | TRBJ1-1 | TRBV29-1 | 13 | TGCAGCGCCCAGGTGGACCTGAACACTGAAGCTTTCTTT | CSAQVDLNTEAFF
few | - | TRBJ1-2 | TRBV19 | 12 | TGTGCCACTTTAAGCCAGGGGTTTGGCTACACCTTC | CATLSQGFGYTF
- | - | TRBJ1-1 | TRBV10-3 | 16 | TGTGCCGCAGCCGGGACGTTAGGTCCCAAGAACACTGAAGCTTTCTTT | CAAAGTLGPKNTEAFF
many | TRBD2 | TRBJ2-3 | TRBV7-8 | 15 | TGTGCCAGCAGCTTGCCAGCGGGGGGGAGGGGTACGCAGTATTTT | CASSLPAGGRGTQYF
once | - | TRBJ1-6 | TRBV20-1 | 16 | TGCAGTGCTAGAGAGGGCAGGGACCCCTATAATTCACCCCTCCATTTT | CSAREGRDPYNSPLHF
few | - | TRBJ2-2 | TRBV14 | 14 | TGTGCCAGCAGTTCCCCTTCACCAACCGGGGAGCTGTTTTTT | CASSSPSPTGELFF
few | - | TRBJ2-1 | TRBV10-2 | 13 | TGCGCCAGCAGTGGTCTAGCGTACAATGAGCAGTTCTTC | CASSGLAYNEQFF
many | TRBD2 | TRBJ2-3 | TRBV2 | 15 | TGTGCCAGCGAACAGACTAGCGGGGGCTCAGATACGCAGTATTTT | CASEQTSGGSDTQYF
- | TRBD1 | TRBJ2-1 | TRBV15 | 11 | TGTGCCACCAGCAGCGACAGGGTGCAGTTCTTC | CATSSDRVQFF
many | TRBD1 | TRBJ2-5 | TRBV7-2 | 16 | TGTGCCAGCAGCTCACTCGGACCAGGGGGCTTTGAGACCCAGTACTTC | CASSSLGPGGFETQYF